Below, 14 T cell receptor beta chains from the same sample are listed, as sequenced in a study of T cell responses to AZD1222 COVID-19 vaccine. Sequenced by immunoSEQ multiplex PCR; TCRdb stores in-frame clones only, minus some. The sample comprises under 170,000 clones, roughly 90% of which are singletons, and more than 3% rests with the top ten. Sequencing was performed on peripheral blood, taken 28 days after the second AZD1222 dose. The source is an adult who received the AZD1222 COVID-19 vaccine.

The chain joins TRBV6-5 to TRBJ1-6; TRBD1 might be the D (6 bases). Germline V gene sequence: CDR1 MNHEY, CDR2 SVGAGI. This CDR3 spans 15 amino acids. V was clipped by 6 bases and J by 5 bases, with 14 bases between them. CDR3 sequence (DNA): TGTGCCAGCAGGGCAGGGGCTCTCAATAATTCACCCCTCCACTTT. Protein sequence: CASRAGALNNSPLHF.

The chain employs TRBV12-3 or TRBV12-4 and TRBJ1-1; D remains unclear. The CDR3 consists of 12 residues. The V end lost 2 bases, the J end lost 1 base, and 2 bases lay between the germline ends. As DNA, the CDR3 is TGTGCCAGCAGTTTATCGAACACTGAAGCTTTCTTT. As protein: CASSLSNTEAFF.

CDR3 nucleotide sequence: TGTGCCAGCAGCTTGGGGGCAGGGGAAGTCTATGGCTACACCTTC. It codes for CASSLGAGEVYGYTF. The chain carries TRBV5-8 and TRBJ1-2, with D perhaps TRBD1 (6 bases). V lost 0 bases and J lost 4, with 13 bases in between. The length of the CDR3 is 15 residues. Looked up from germline, CDR1 is SGHTS and CDR2 is YDEGEE.

The V call is TRBV2, the J call TRBJ1-5, with D perhaps TRBD1 (5 bases). Between the trimmed V and J ends, which lost 4 bases and 4 bases, there was a span of 11 bases. CDR1 and CDR2 from the germline V gene are SNHLY and FYNNEI. This CDR3 contains 14 residues. CDR3 loop: CASSGDLGNQPQHF. The CDR3 DNA is TGTGCCAGCAGTGGGGACCTTGGGAATCAGCCCCAGCATTTT.

V usage is TRBV10-3 and J usage is TRBJ2-7; no firm D call. The CDR3 runs to 14 residues. V lost 0 bases to trimming and J lost 4 bases, with 10 bases between them. Germline CDR1 and CDR2: ENHRY and SYGVKD. CDR3 amino acids: CAISESGMGYEQYF. The CDR3 DNA sequence: TGTGCCATCAGTGAGTCTGGGATGGGGTACGAGCAGTACTTC.

CDR3 sequence reads: CASSFPQPGGRFANTGELFF. The CDR3 nucleotides are TGTGCCAGCAGCTTTCCTCAGCCCGGCGGGAGATTCGCGAACACCGGGGAGCTGTTTTTT. V gene TRBV7-8 combines with J gene TRBJ2-2; 7 positions match TRBD2. Trimming cost V 3 bases and J 0 bases; bases outside gene matches: 16. The CDR3 has 20 amino acids. Germline CDR1 is SGHVS and CDR2 is FQNEAQ.

The chain couples TRBV12-5 to TRBJ1-1; the D is unclear. From germline, CDR1 is LGHNT and CDR2 FRNRAP. The CDR3 has 14 residues. V lost 1 base and J 0 bases, leaving 6 bases between the germline ends. The CDR3 protein is CASGLGLMNTEAFF. CDR3 DNA sequence: TGTGCTAGTGGTTTGGGACTGATGAACACTGAAGCTTTCTTT. The full variable domain, with the rest looked up from reference TRBV12-5 and TRBJ1-1, is DARVTQTPRHKVTEMGQEVTMRCQPILGHNTVFWYRQTMMQGLELLAYFRNRAPLDDSGMPKDRFSAEMPDATLATLKIQPSEPRDSAVYFCASGLGLMNTEAFFGQGTRLTVV.

J is TRBJ1-1 and V is TRBV7-7; D unclear. From germline, CDR1 is SSHAT and CDR2 FNYEAQ (reference sequence). The CDR3 spans 13 residues. With 3 bases removed from V and 1 base from J, the gap between germline ends came to 6 bases. In DNA, the CDR3 is TGTGCCAGCAGCTTCACGGCGAACACTGAAGCTTTCTTT. Amino acids: CASSFTANTEAFF.

The genes are TRBV25-1 and TRBJ1-2; perhaps TRBD1 as D (5 bases). Germline CDR1 reads MGHDK; CDR2 reads SYGVNS. Trimming stripped 4 bases from V and 4 bases from J, with 13 bases between. The CDR3 is 14 amino acids. The chain's CDR3 is CASSGGGLVYGYTF. For the CDR3, the DNA is TGTGCCAGCAGTGGGGGGGGACTGGTCTATGGCTACACCTTC.

The V call is TRBV24-1, the J call TRBJ1-1; 9 bases agree with TRBD1. The germline gives CDR1 KGHDR, CDR2 SFDVKD. The CDR3 is 13 residues long. The V segment lost 4 bases and the J segment 10 bases; nucleotides outside the gene matches: 6. The CDR3: CATSDQPGQGAFF. The CDR3, as DNA: TGTGCCACCAGTGACCAACCGGGACAGGGAGCTTTCTTT.

This clone has only one observation. This chain uses TRBV3-1 (or the pseudogene TRBV3-2) with TRBJ2-1, with 11 positions matching TRBD2. Unmatched junction bases numbered 17, after V lost 4 bases and J lost 9 bases. The CDR3 covers 18 residues. CDR1 and CDR2 from the germline V gene are LGHDT and YNNKEL (reference sequence). In DNA, the CDR3 is TGTGCCAGCAGCCCCTACACCCCCCTAGCGGGAGGAATGGGTGAGCAGTTCTTC. This gives the protein CASSPYTPLAGGMGEQFF.

The genes are TRBV5-4 and TRBJ2-5; 13 bases agree with TRBD2. Germline-derived CDR1 and CDR2 are SGHNT and YYREEE (reference sequence). CDR3 size: 17 residues. Trimming took 3 bases from V and 0 from J; bases not matched to a gene: 5. The chain's CDR3 is CASSSGGLAGNQETQYF. The CDR3 bases are TGTGCCAGCAGCTCGGGGGGACTAGCGGGGAACCAAGAGACCCAGTACTTC.

The chain combines TRBV6-6 with TRBJ1-1; weak D call: TRBD1 (6 bases). Germline V CDR1 and CDR2: MNHNY, SVGAGI (reference sequence). This CDR3 region has 15 residues. V was pared by 10 bases and J by 0 bases, with 18 bases between. In nucleotides, the CDR3 is TGTGCCACCGGCCGGGGGCAGCAAATGAACACTGAAGCTTTCTTT. Its translation: CATGRGQQMNTEAFF.

CDR3 protein: CASRIPGQGDDEQYF. CDR3 sequence (DNA): TGTGCCAGCAGGATCCCAGGGCAGGGCGACGACGAGCAGTACTTC. This rearrangement joins TRBV5-4 to TRBJ2-7; tentatively, D is TRBD1 (5 bases). The CDR3 extends over 15 amino acids. V lost 5 bases to trimming and J lost 5 bases, with 20 bases between them. In germline, CDR1 is SGHNT, CDR2 YYREEE (reference sequence).